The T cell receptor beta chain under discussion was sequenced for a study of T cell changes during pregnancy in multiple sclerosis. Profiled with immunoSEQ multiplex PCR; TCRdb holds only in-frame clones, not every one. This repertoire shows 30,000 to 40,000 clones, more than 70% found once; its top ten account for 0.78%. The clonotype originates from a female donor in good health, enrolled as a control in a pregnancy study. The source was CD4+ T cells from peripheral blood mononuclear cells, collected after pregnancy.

The CDR3 spells CALRRAVGTDDNEQFF. The CDR3 nucleotides read TGTGCCCTTCGACGGGCCGTAGGGACAGACGACAATGAGCAGTTCTTC. This chain links TRBV10-3 with TRBJ2-1; 7 bases match TRBD1. V was clipped by 11 bases and J by 5 bases; unmatched bases: 18. The CDR3 loop spans 16 amino acids. CDR1 is ENHRY, CDR2 SYGVKD, per germline.